This T cell receptor (beta chain) was captured by sequencing in a study of shared clonotypes between healthy human individuals. The wider study: Each donor's CD8 memory used one plate, CD8 naive two, each CD4 subset three.

Germline-derived CDR1 and CDR2 are SGHRS and YFSETQ. V lost 0 bases, J lost 0 bases, and 13 bases lay in between. This CDR3 is 16 amino acids long. Regarding this clone: The antigen remains undetermined.

Sequencing was performed with immunoSEQ multiplex PCR; in TCRdb, only in-frame clones are kept and a portion is missing. The table records 2.3 million or so clones, 85% to 95% of them present only once. Whole-study findings and limits: Among several donors, approximately 5.4% of naive CD4 clonotypes were found in common.

V and J are TRBV5-1 and TRBJ2-7; D gene ambiguous. The source is a man aged 18 to 30 in good health. Some clones in this sample may be carry-over from other donors' samples. Sequencing input: naive CD4+ T cells from PBMCs. The subset is: CD45RA+ positively selected. CDR3 sequence reads: CASSLGTDPSSYEQYF. Here the CDR3 DNA reads TGCGCCAGCAGCTTGGGTACGGACCCGAGCTCCTACGAGCAGTACTTC.